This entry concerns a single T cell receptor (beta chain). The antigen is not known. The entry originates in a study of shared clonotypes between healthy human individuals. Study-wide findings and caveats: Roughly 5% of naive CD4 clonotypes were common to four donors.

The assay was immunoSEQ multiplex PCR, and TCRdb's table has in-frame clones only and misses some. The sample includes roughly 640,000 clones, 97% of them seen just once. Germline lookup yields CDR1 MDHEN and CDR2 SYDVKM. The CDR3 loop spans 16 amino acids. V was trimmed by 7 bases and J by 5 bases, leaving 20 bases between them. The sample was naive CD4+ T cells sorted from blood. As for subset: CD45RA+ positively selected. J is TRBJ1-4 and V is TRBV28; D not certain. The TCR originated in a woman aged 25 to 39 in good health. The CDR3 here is CASISPSSPWNEKLFF. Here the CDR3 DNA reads TGTGCCAGCATCTCCCCCAGCTCCCCTTGGAATGAAAAACTGTTTTTT.